What follows are 15 T cell receptor beta chains derived from one specimen sequenced in a study of blood T cell repertoires in COVID-19. Repertoires were generated with immunoSEQ multiplex PCR, while TCRdb's copy carries only in-frame clones and drops some. The sample records over 300,000 clones, roughly 90% being singletons. The sample taken for sequencing was peripheral blood. The origin of the receptors is a man aged 18-30 years who had recovered from COVID-19.

The rearrangement joins TRBV6-5 to TRBJ2-1; D is uncertain. With 6 bases removed from V and 11 bases from J, the gap between germline ends came to 11 bases. Germline V gives CDR1 MNHEY, CDR2 SVGAGI. CDR3 size: 11 residues. CDR3 loop: CASRDEEKQFF. The CDR3, as DNA: TGTGCCAGCAGGGATGAGGAAAAGCAGTTCTTC.

This chain joins TRBV4-1 and TRBJ2-7; D is possibly TRBD1 (6 bases). CDR3 length equals 14 residues. V was shortened by 0 bases and J by 2 bases, with 8 bases between the two germline ends. Germline assignment: CDR1 MGHRA and CDR2 YSYEKL. CDR3 loop: CASSQDRGTYEQYF. The CDR3, as DNA: TGCGCCAGCAGCCAAGACAGGGGAACCTACGAGCAGTACTTC.

V usage is TRBV2 and J usage is TRBJ1-2; the match to TRBD1 covers 7 bases. J lost 1 base, V lost 2 bases, and 4 bases had no gene match. The CDR3 spans 15 residues. Germline CDR1 is SNHLY and CDR2 is FYNNEI. The CDR3 loop reads CASSESGQLNYGYTF. In DNA form, the CDR3 reads TGTGCCAGCAGTGAATCGGGACAGCTTAACTATGGCTACACCTTC.

This rearrangement joins TRBV2 to TRBJ1-4; 9 nucleotides agree with TRBD1. Trimming removed 6 bases from V and 7 bases from J; junction bases left unmatched: 3. CDR1 and CDR2 from the germline V gene are SNHLY and FYNNEI. The CDR3 sequence is 13 residues long. DNA for the CDR3: TGTGCCAGCAGAGGACAGGGGTTTGAAAAACTGTTTTTT. Translating it yields CASRGQGFEKLFF.

The chain has TRBV10-1 and TRBJ2-5, with TRBD1 matching 7 bases. V lost 4 bases, J lost 3 bases, and 2 bases stayed unmatched. The CDR3 has 13 residues. CDR1 is WNHNN, CDR2 SYGVQD, per germline (reference sequence). CDR3 protein: CASSATGEETQYF. CDR3 sequence (DNA): TGCGCCAGCAGTGCAACAGGGGAAGAGACCCAGTACTTC.

This chain joins TRBV5-1 and TRBJ2-3, with TRBD1 matching 7 bases. V lost 0 bases to trimming and J lost 4 bases; unmatched junction nucleotides: 8. The CDR3 runs 16 residues. Germline V lookup: CDR1 SGHRS, CDR2 YFSETQ. The CDR3 protein is CASSLATGSSADTQYF. Written as DNA, the CDR3 is TGCGCCAGCAGCTTGGCGACAGGGAGCTCCGCAGATACGCAGTATTTT.

A word on this clone: This may be a read error: a much more frequent sequence differs by one nucleotide. The gene calls are TRBV6-6 and TRBJ2-2; TRBD1 aligns across 9 bases. The CDR3 runs to 14 residues. Trimming cost V 4 bases and J 3 bases; bases outside gene matches: 0. Germline V gives CDR1 MNHNY, CDR2 SVGAGI (reference sequence). CDR3: CASSWTGDTGELFF. CDR3 nucleotides: TGTGCCAGCAGTTGGACAGGGGACACCGGGGAGCTGTTTTTT.

This clone has only one observation. Because the CDR3's place on the DNA is in doubt, the DNA is left out and the CDR3 is given as listed by TCRdb. The chain employs TRBV11-2 and TRBJ2-7; TRBD1 is the table's D call and was not checked against the DNA. Germline V lookup: CDR1 SGHAT, CDR2 FQNNGV. The CDR3 extends over 11 residues, inclusive of both ends. The CDR3 loop is CASRGSLWQYF.

The gene calls are TRBV5-4 and TRBJ1-6, with D unresolved. The germline CDR1 and CDR2 sequences are SGHNT and YYREEE (reference sequence). The germline V and J ends were trimmed by 0 bases and 5 bases, with 9 bases remaining between them. The CDR3 is made up of 15 amino acids. CDR3 loop: CASSLGAGDNSPLHF. CDR3 DNA sequence: TGTGCCAGCAGCTTGGGTGCGGGAGATAATTCACCCCTCCACTTT.

This sequence joins TRBV7-8 and TRBJ1-1; TRBD1 is a possible D gene (6 bases). With 5 bases removed from V and 1 base from J, the gap between germline ends came to 8 bases. Germline assignment: CDR1 SGHVS and CDR2 FQNEAQ. The CDR3 has 13 residues. The DNA for the CDR3 is TGTGCCAGCAGCATGGGACAGAACACTGAAGCTTTCTTT. It codes for CASSMGQNTEAFF.

V and J are TRBV9 and TRBJ1-6; possible D gene TRBD1, 5 bases. The CDR3 length is 14 residues. V gave up 0 bases and J gave up 7 bases, with 8 bases separating them. Per germline, CDR1 SGDLS and CDR2 YYNGEE. The CDR3 sequence: CASSVGRANSPLHF. In nucleotides, the CDR3 is TGTGCCAGCAGCGTAGGCAGGGCCAATTCACCCCTCCACTTT.

The chain combines TRBV28 with TRBJ2-1; no clear D gene. CDR3 length: 11 amino acids. Germline loops: CDR1 MDHEN, CDR2 SYDVKM. V gave up 9 bases and J gave up 0 bases, with 3 bases separating them. CDR3 DNA: TGTGCCAGTAGCTCCTACAATGAGCAGTTCTTC. This gives the protein CASSSYNEQFF.

This clone was detected only a few times. The rearrangement uses TRBV9 and TRBJ2-3, with a tentative D call TRBD1 (6 bases). This CDR3 region has 13 residues. V lost 2 bases, J lost 3 bases, and 7 bases lay in between. CDR1 is SGDLS, CDR2 YYNGEE, per germline. The CDR3 region is CASSVQGTDTQYF. CDR3 sequence (DNA): TGTGCCAGCAGCGTGCAGGGGACAGATACGCAGTATTTT.

This sequence joins TRBV5-1 and TRBJ2-1; TRBD2 agrees at 10 bases. Germline CDR1 reads SGHRS; CDR2 reads YFSETQ. Losses at the gene ends were 0 bases for V and 4 bases for J; bases not matched to a gene: 4. The CDR3 has 16 residues. This CDR3 reads CASSLDGLAVYNEQFF. Written as DNA, the CDR3 is TGCGCCAGCAGCTTGGACGGACTAGCGGTGTACAATGAGCAGTTCTTC.

J is TRBJ1-2 and V is TRBV10-2; unclear D gene. CDR3 length: 14 amino acids. V lost 11 bases and J 6 bases, leaving 22 bases between the germline ends. In germline, CDR1 is WSHSY, CDR2 SAAADI. The CDR3: CALPPGGLQDGYTF. CDR3 bases: TGCGCCCTCCCCCCTGGAGGGCTCCAGGATGGCTACACCTTC.